This record covers a single TCR beta chain. These data belong to a study of blood T cell repertoires in COVID-19. Profiling relied on immunoSEQ multiplex PCR, and the TCRdb table lists in-frame clones only, not all of them. The sample has about 270,000 clones; roughly 86% are singletons. Cohorts were based on clinical histories the participants reported. The CDR3 runs to 18 residues. The sequencing input was PBMCs or T cells enriched from blood (not recorded which). This receptor was identified in a woman younger than 35 who had recovered from COVID-19. The chain uses TRBV21-1 and TRBJ2-3; the D call of TRBD2 is as the table states it, not checked on the DNA. TRBV21-1 is listed as a pseudogene. The CDR3 loop reads CASRLLAGGVSSTDTQYF. The CDR3 DNA sequence: TGTGCCAGCAGGCTACTAGCGGGAGGGGTAAGTAGCACAGATACGCAGTATTTT.